One T cell receptor (beta chain) is described in this entry. Its antigen is still unknown. The sample originates from a study of vaccination and CD4 T cells after COVID-19. Treatment here: approximately 9-day PBMC culture with coronavirus spike peptide pools or control peptides (ViraFEST assay). At the Johns Hopkins FTIC core, DNA taken from cultured CD4+ T cells was sequenced by way of the Oncomine TCR Beta short-read assay. Each CDR3 protein gets one entry after TCRdb re-called the PCR reads with MiXCR. The sample comprises 15,000 to 20,000 distinct CDR3 sequences, approximately 47% of which are singletons, and around 18% rests with the top ten. The CDR3 consists of 16 residues. Germline CDR1 reads ENHRY; CDR2 reads SYGVKD. Germline trimming cut 4 bases from V and 8 bases from J; bases unmatched to any gene: 10.

The clonotype was recovered from a human donor who received a COVID-19 vaccine. The material was CD4+ T cells from blood, cultured in vitro, obtained before SARS-CoV-2 vaccination. This sequence joins TRBV10-3 and TRBJ2-2; 10 bases map to TRBD1. CDR3 sequence: CAISGPGTGAGGELFF. The CDR3 DNA reads as TGTGCCATCAGTGGTCCCGGGACAGGGGCGGGAGGGGAGCTGTTTTTT.